These T cell receptor beta chains were read from a single sample in a study of cytomegalovirus exposure and HLA in healthy donors. The repertoire was sequenced with immunoSEQ multiplex PCR; TCRdb's copy has only in-frame clones and lacks some. Counted here are roughly 60,000 clones, about 96% occurring once; the ten biggest clones make up approximately 0.91%. Sample: PBMCs. All receptors derive from a man aged 18 to 30 in good health and CMV-seronegative. CDR3s include the opening cysteine and the closing phenylalanine or tryptophan. Each record gives: clone size, D gene, J gene, V gene, CDR3 protein, CDR3 DNA. D genes are given only for firm matches. Not all rows give a size; the values are once, few, many and, for expanded clones, a class.

abundance: .
d_gene: .
j_gene: TRBJ2-5
v_gene: TRBV9
CDR3aa: CASSVQGEAWETQYF
CDR3nt: TGTGCCAGCAGCGTACAAGGGGAGGCGTGGGAGACCCAGTACTTC

abundance: .
d_gene: TRBD2
j_gene: TRBJ2-7
v_gene: TRBV11-2
CDR3aa: CASSTSSGSSYEQYF
CDR3nt: TGTGCCAGCAGCACATCTAGCGGAAGCTCCTACGAGCAGTACTTC

abundance: .
d_gene: .
j_gene: TRBJ2-1
v_gene: TRBV7-6
CDR3aa: CASSLRLSIGLLNEQFF
CDR3nt: TGTGCCAGCAGCTTGAGACTATCCATTGGCCTACTCAATGAGCAGTTCTTC

abundance: few
d_gene: TRBD2
j_gene: TRBJ2-3
v_gene: TRBV6-6
CDR3aa: CASNLAGGRDTQYF
CDR3nt: TGTGCCAGTAATCTAGCGGGAGGGCGGGATACGCAGTATTTT

abundance: .
d_gene: .
j_gene: TRBJ2-2
v_gene: TRBV5-6
CDR3aa: CASSLWGRANTGELFF
CDR3nt: TGTGCCAGCAGCTTGTGGGGCAGGGCGAACACCGGGGAGCTGTTTTTT

abundance: few
d_gene: TRBD2
j_gene: TRBJ2-7
v_gene: TRBV2
CDR3aa: CASGGVFSYEQYF
CDR3nt: TGTGCCAGCGGGGGGGTCTTCTCCTACGAGCAGTACTTC

abundance: once
d_gene: TRBD1
j_gene: TRBJ2-1
v_gene: TRBV4-3
CDR3aa: CASSQVVGTGVNEQFF
CDR3nt: TGCGCCAGCAGTCAAGTGGTCGGGACAGGGGTCAACGAGCAGTTCTTC

abundance: .
d_gene: .
j_gene: TRBJ2-1
v_gene: TRBV5-6
CDR3aa: CASSLVLAASSYNEQFF
CDR3nt: TGTGCCAGCAGCTTGGTACTAGCCGCGAGCTCCTACAATGAGCAGTTCTTC

abundance: .
d_gene: TRBD1
j_gene: TRBJ1-1
v_gene: TRBV7-2
CDR3aa: CASSLEQGGAAFF
CDR3nt: TGTGCCAGCAGCTTAGAGCAGGGGGGAGCGGCTTTCTTT

abundance: .
d_gene: TRBD1
j_gene: TRBJ2-4
v_gene: TRBV10-2
CDR3aa: CASSVNRGGNIQYF
CDR3nt: TGCGCCAGCAGTGTAAACAGGGGTGGGAACATTCAGTACTTC

abundance: once
d_gene: TRBD2
j_gene: TRBJ2-7
v_gene: TRBV4-3
CDR3aa: CASSQASGRPYEQYF
CDR3nt: TGCGCCAGCAGCCAAGCGAGCGGGAGACCCTACGAGCAGTACTTC

abundance: .
d_gene: TRBD1
j_gene: TRBJ1-1
v_gene: TRBV18
CDR3aa: CASSPRAGTGGGNTEAFF
CDR3nt: TGTGCCAGCTCACCACGGGCTGGGACAGGGGGAGGGAACACTGAAGCTTTCTTT

abundance: .
d_gene: .
j_gene: TRBJ2-7
v_gene: TRBV28
CDR3aa: CASIGPAGYEQYF
CDR3nt: TGTGCCAGCATTGGGCCGGCAGGGTACGAGCAGTACTTC

abundance: .
d_gene: TRBD2
j_gene: TRBJ2-7
v_gene: TRBV4-3
CDR3aa: CASSQDTLAGGISYEQYF
CDR3nt: TGCGCCAGCAGCCAAGATACTCTAGCGGGGGGAATCTCCTACGAGCAGTACTTC

abundance: .
d_gene: TRBD2
j_gene: TRBJ2-2
v_gene: TRBV27
CDR3aa: CASNPMAGDYTGELFF
CDR3nt: TGTGCCAGCAACCCGATGGCGGGAGATTACACCGGGGAGCTGTTTTTT

abundance: .
d_gene: .
j_gene: TRBJ2-5
v_gene: TRBV30
CDR3aa: CAWMREETQYF
CDR3nt: TGTGCCTGGATGCGGGAAGAGACCCAGTACTTC

abundance: .
d_gene: TRBD1
j_gene: TRBJ2-5
v_gene: TRBV6-1
CDR3aa: CASSWGQEQFETQYF
CDR3nt: TGTGCCAGCAGTTGGGGACAGGAGCAGTTTGAGACCCAGTACTTC

abundance: .
d_gene: TRBD2
j_gene: TRBJ2-1
v_gene: TRBV7-3
CDR3aa: CASSRSVPSGRESSYNEQFF
CDR3nt: TGTGCCAGCAGCCGGTCCGTACCAAGCGGGAGGGAGAGCTCCTACAATGAGCAGTTCTTC

abundance: .
d_gene: TRBD2
j_gene: TRBJ2-3
v_gene: TRBV15
CDR3aa: CATKSGGDTQYF
CDR3nt: TGTGCCACCAAATCGGGGGGTGACACGCAGTATTTT

abundance: .
d_gene: TRBD1
j_gene: TRBJ1-4
v_gene: TRBV28
CDR3aa: CASRADRAGEKLFF
CDR3nt: TGTGCCAGCAGAGCTGACAGGGCGGGTGAAAAACTGTTTTTT

abundance: .
d_gene: TRBD2
j_gene: TRBJ2-7
v_gene: TRBV6-5
CDR3aa: CASSYTRTSGIYEQYF
CDR3nt: TGTGCCAGCAGTTATACTAGGACTAGCGGGATTTACGAGCAGTACTTC

abundance: .
d_gene: TRBD1
j_gene: TRBJ2-5
v_gene: TRBV19
CDR3aa: CASSMVGGALETQYF
CDR3nt: TGTGCCAGTAGTATGGTAGGGGGCGCGTTGGAGACCCAGTACTTC

abundance: .
d_gene: TRBD2
j_gene: TRBJ2-1
v_gene: TRBV6-5
CDR3aa: CASSISGRAGNEQFF
CDR3nt: TGTGCCAGCAGTATTAGCGGGAGGGCCGGGAATGAGCAGTTCTTC

abundance: once
d_gene: .
j_gene: TRBJ1-5
v_gene: TRBV28
CDR3aa: CASSPPTGGDQPQHF
CDR3nt: TGTGCCAGCAGCCCCCCGACTGGAGGCGATCAGCCCCAGCATTTT

abundance: .
d_gene: TRBD1
j_gene: TRBJ1-1
v_gene: TRBV27
CDR3aa: CASSFGRGDTEAFF
CDR3nt: TGTGCCAGCAGTTTTGGCAGGGGGGACACTGAAGCTTTCTTT

abundance: .
d_gene: .
j_gene: TRBJ1-2
v_gene: TRBV4-1
CDR3aa: CASSQEEGGYGYTF
CDR3nt: TGCGCCAGCAGCCAAGAGGAAGGAGGTTATGGCTACACCTTC

abundance: .
d_gene: TRBD2
j_gene: TRBJ2-3
v_gene: TRBV9
CDR3aa: CASSVGSSGDTDTQYF
CDR3nt: TGTGCCAGCAGCGTAGGCTCTAGCGGAGACACAGATACGCAGTATTTT

abundance: .
d_gene: .
j_gene: TRBJ2-7
v_gene: TRBV7-8
CDR3aa: CASSEERGYEQYF
CDR3nt: TGTGCCAGCAGCGAAGAACGGGGGTACGAGCAGTACTTC

abundance: once
d_gene: .
j_gene: TRBJ1-2
v_gene: TRBV10-3
CDR3aa: CAISEILPYGYTF
CDR3nt: TGTGCCATCAGTGAAATTCTACCCTATGGCTACACCTTC

abundance: .
d_gene: TRBD2
j_gene: TRBJ2-1
v_gene: TRBV5-4
CDR3aa: CASSQTSGTYNEQFF
CDR3nt: TGTGCCAGCAGTCAAACTAGCGGCACCTACAATGAGCAGTTCTTC